A single sample gave rise to the 15 T cell receptor beta chains below, sequenced in a study of control samples from healthy donors and cancer patients. Profiling relied on immunoSEQ multiplex PCR, and the TCRdb table lists in-frame clones only, not all of them. This table has roughly 28,000 clones, 70% to 85% appearing once. The sequencing sample was made of PBMCs. Receptors were obtained from a man in his 60s with head and neck cancer.

This clone was detected once. The CDR3, as DNA: TGTGCCAGCAGGCTAGAGAACACCATATATTTT. Its translation is CASRLENTIYF. V is TRBV28 and J is TRBJ1-3; no reliable D call. The germline V gene encodes CDR1 MDHEN and CDR2 SYDVKM. This CDR3 has 11 residues. V shed 6 bases and J shed 7 bases, with 7 bases lying between them.

The chain uses TRBV24-1 and TRBJ2-2, with 10 bases that match TRBD1. The V segment lost 7 bases and the J segment 3 bases; nucleotides outside the gene matches: 1. From germline, CDR1 is KGHDR and CDR2 SFDVKD. CDR3 length: 14 residues. The CDR3 DNA reads TGTGCCACCAGAGGGACAGGGGACACCGGGGAGCTGTTTTTT. Its translation is CATRGTGDTGELFF.

This clone has only one observation. The chain is built from TRBV3-1 (or the pseudogene TRBV3-2) and TRBJ2-1; D is unclear. The germline V and J ends were trimmed by 4 bases and 0 bases, with 16 bases remaining between them. The CDR3 has 17 amino acids. Germline CDR1 LGHDT, CDR2 YNNKEL (reference sequence). CDR3 bases: TGTGCCAGCAGCCGCTCCGTGTTATTTGGCTCCTACAATGAGCAGTTCTTC. Translating gives CASSRSVLFGSYNEQFF.

Sample share makes this clone medium-sized. This sequence joins TRBV7-9 and TRBJ1-1; D call uncertain. CDR1 and CDR2 from the germline V gene are SEHNR and FQNEAQ (reference sequence). With 3 bases removed from V and 6 bases from J, the gap between germline ends came to 11 bases. This CDR3 contains 13 residues. The DNA of the CDR3 is TGTGCCAGCAGCTTGGGCATCCTAGCTGAAGCTTTCTTT. This gives the protein CASSLGILAEAFF.

This clone is a singleton in its sample. V is TRBV6-5 and J is TRBJ1-1; D not certain. Germline CDR1 MNHEY, CDR2 SVGAGI. There are 14 residues in the CDR3. Trimming left V 7 bases short and J 4 bases short, with 16 bases between. DNA for the CDR3: TGTGCCAGCACCCAAGACCCCGGGCGCACTGAAGCTTTCTTT. This sequence encodes CASTQDPGRTEAFF.

This sequence joins TRBV18 and TRBJ2-3; D remains ambiguous. The CDR3 runs 12 residues. Deletions cut 0 bases from V and 6 bases from J, with 4 bases between. CDR1 KGHSH and CDR2 LQKENI come from the germline V gene. The CDR3 spells CASSPPSDTQYF. CDR3 nucleotide sequence: TGTGCCAGCTCACCACCGTCGGATACGCAGTATTTT.

This clone appeared a few times. CDR3 in amino acids: CASRLTDRAPPTEAFF. The CDR3 DNA sequence: TGTGCCAGCAGATTAACTGACAGGGCCCCTCCCACTGAAGCTTTCTTT. This chain uses TRBV6-4 with TRBJ1-1, with TRBD1 matching over 7 bases. Trimming at V came to 6 bases and at J to 4 bases, leaving 14 bases not matched to a gene. CDR1 and CDR2 (germline): MRHNA, SNTAGT. This CDR3 region has 16 residues.

The chain employs TRBV28 and TRBJ2-1; no firm D call. This CDR3 has 15 residues. The germline V gene has CDR1 MDHEN and CDR2 SYDVKM. V lost 10 bases to trimming and J lost 0 bases, with 16 bases between them. CDR3 protein: CATFLQQSSYNEQFF. The CDR3 DNA is TGTGCCACCTTTTTACAGCAAAGCTCCTACAATGAGCAGTTCTTC.

In its sample, this clone was seen a few times. The gene calls are TRBV15 and TRBJ1-3; a weak D match, TRBD1 (6 bases). The germline V gene has CDR1 LNHNV and CDR2 YYDKDF (reference sequence). The CDR3 length is 15 residues. Trimming stripped 4 bases from V and 0 bases from J, with 10 bases between. This CDR3 is CATSIDRFSGNTIYF. CDR3 DNA sequence: TGTGCCACCAGCATCGACAGGTTCTCTGGAAACACCATATATTTT.

This chain joins TRBV9 and TRBJ2-6; D call uncertain. Between the trimmed V and J ends, which lost 0 bases and 4 bases, there was a span of 17 bases. Germline V gene sequence: CDR1 SGDLS, CDR2 YYNGEE. This CDR3 has 18 residues. DNA of the CDR3: TGTGCCAGCAGCGTAGGGTCATCCACCCGCCGGGGGGCCAACGTCCTGACTTTC. It translates to CASSVGSSTRRGANVLTF.

CDR3 in amino acids: CASSYQGRGTEAFF. DNA for the CDR3: TGTGCCAGCAGCTACCAGGGCAGGGGCACTGAAGCTTTCTTT. The chain employs TRBV5-6 and TRBJ1-1, with D possibly matching TRBD1 (6 bases). Between the trimmed V and J ends, which lost 3 bases and 4 bases, there was a span of 13 bases. This CDR3 contains 14 residues. CDR1 SGHDT and CDR2 YYEEEE come from the germline V gene.

The chain recombines TRBV7-9 with TRBJ2-7; TRBD1 agrees at 9 bases. Germline CDR1 reads SEHNR; CDR2 reads FQNEAQ (reference sequence). With V trimmed by 1 base and J by 10 bases, 11 bases remained unmatched. The CDR3 is 15 amino acids. CDR3 DNA: TGTGCCAGCAGCTTAGACCCGGGACAGGGATTAGGACAGTACTTC. Its translation is CASSLDPGQGLGQYF.

The chain employs TRBV28 and TRBJ2-7, with 11 bases identical to TRBD2. The trim removed 5 bases at V and 1 base at J, leaving 4 bases unmatched. The CDR3 consists of 15 residues. In germline, CDR1 is MDHEN, CDR2 SYDVKM. The CDR3 coding sequence is TGTGCCAGCAGTGGGACTAGCGGAGAGTCCTACGAGCAGTACTTC. This codes for CASSGTSGESYEQYF.

The chain is built from TRBV14 and TRBJ2-1; 7 bases fit TRBD2. This CDR3 has 15 residues. CDR1 SGHDN and CDR2 FVKESK come from the germline V gene. V trimming: 5 bases; J trimming: 7 bases; junction bases outside the gene matches: 11. The CDR3 DNA is TGTGCCAGCAGCACTGCCGGGAGGAAATTGAATGAGCAGTTCTTC. Protein: CASSTAGRKLNEQFF.

A few counts support this clone. This chain uses TRBV28 with TRBJ1-5; possibly TRBD1 for D (5 bases). Germline V CDR1 and CDR2: MDHEN, SYDVKM. The CDR3 spans 15 residues. Trimming removed 6 bases from V and 3 bases from J, with 15 bases in between. CDR3 residues: CASRPPGAANQPQHF. The DNA of the CDR3 is TGTGCCAGCAGACCGCCCGGGGCCGCCAATCAGCCCCAGCATTTT.